This is a list of T cell receptor beta chains from one sample in a study of cytomegalovirus exposure and HLA in healthy donors. TCRdb keeps only in-frame clones here, not all; method: immunoSEQ multiplex PCR. The sample lists 150,000 to 200,000 clones, approximately 81% occurring once. The material sequenced was PBMCs. The receptors derive from a boy younger than 18 in good health and CMV-seronegative. CDR3s include the opening cysteine and the closing phenylalanine or tryptophan. The D gene is left open where the match is weak. A row's size may be missing; if present it is once, few, many or a size class.

CDR3aa: CARSSNYGYTF
CDR3nt: TGTGCCAGAAGTAGTAACTATGGCTACACCTTC
v_gene: TRBV5-3
j_gene: TRBJ1-2
d_gene: .
abundance: .

CDR3aa: CASSLVVGETQYF
CDR3nt: TGTGCCAGCAGCTTAGTGGTCGGGGAGACCCAGTACTTC
v_gene: TRBV7-9
j_gene: TRBJ2-5
d_gene: .
abundance: once

CDR3aa: CASSSGTSGWGDTQYF
CDR3nt: TGCGCCAGCAGCTCCGGGACTAGCGGATGGGGGGATACGCAGTATTTT
v_gene: TRBV5-1
j_gene: TRBJ2-3
d_gene: TRBD2
abundance: once

CDR3aa: CASSFPQQGHEQFF
CDR3nt: TGTGCCAGCAGTTTCCCCCAACAGGGGCATGAGCAGTTCTTC
v_gene: TRBV28
j_gene: TRBJ2-1
d_gene: TRBD1
abundance: .

CDR3aa: CASSGPFGTGFGEQYF
CDR3nt: TGTGCCAGCAGTGGACCCTTCGGGACAGGGTTCGGCGAGCAGTACTTC
v_gene: TRBV28
j_gene: TRBJ2-7
d_gene: TRBD1
abundance: few

CDR3aa: CASSPLSGSTGELFF
CDR3nt: TGTGCCAGCAGTCCCCTCTCAGGTTCCACCGGGGAGCTGTTTTTT
v_gene: TRBV6-4
j_gene: TRBJ2-2
d_gene: .
abundance: .

CDR3aa: CASSRDRVWGYTF
CDR3nt: TGTGCCAGCAGTCGGGACAGGGTGTGGGGCTACACCTTC
v_gene: TRBV2
j_gene: TRBJ1-2
d_gene: TRBD1
abundance: .

CDR3aa: CASSPGTSREQYF
CDR3nt: TGTGCCAGCAGCCCTGGGACTAGCCGCGAGCAGTACTTC
v_gene: TRBV6-5
j_gene: TRBJ2-7
d_gene: TRBD2
abundance: .

CDR3aa: CASSVGNRNQPQHF
CDR3nt: TGTGCCAGCAGCGTAGGAAACAGGAATCAGCCCCAGCATTTT
v_gene: TRBV9
j_gene: TRBJ1-5
d_gene: .
abundance: .

CDR3aa: CASSFGTRSYEQYF
CDR3nt: TGTGCCAGTAGTTTCGGGACACGATCCTACGAGCAGTACTTC
v_gene: TRBV19
j_gene: TRBJ2-7
d_gene: .
abundance: .

CDR3aa: CASSSSNTYEQYF
CDR3nt: TGTGCCAGCAGCTCTAGTAATACCTACGAGCAGTACTTC
v_gene: TRBV5-6
j_gene: TRBJ2-7
d_gene: .
abundance: .

CDR3aa: CASSLEWRVAGIAEQFF
CDR3nt: TGTGCCAGCAGTTTGGAGTGGAGGGTAGCGGGAATCGCTGAGCAGTTCTTC
v_gene: TRBV27
j_gene: TRBJ2-1
d_gene: TRBD2
abundance: .

CDR3aa: CASDGGQFNQPQHF
CDR3nt: TGTGCCAGCGATGGAGGACAGTTCAATCAGCCCCAGCATTTT
v_gene: TRBV6-1
j_gene: TRBJ1-5
d_gene: .
abundance: .

CDR3aa: CASSSWTVTNTEAFF
CDR3nt: TGTGCCAGCAGTTCCTGGACAGTGACGAACACTGAAGCTTTCTTT
v_gene: TRBV6-5
j_gene: TRBJ1-1
d_gene: .
abundance: .

CDR3aa: CAWSRGEQGDHNEQFF
CDR3nt: TGTGCCTGGAGTAGAGGAGAGCAGGGGGACCACAATGAGCAGTTCTTC
v_gene: TRBV30
j_gene: TRBJ2-1
d_gene: TRBD1
abundance: .

CDR3aa: CASTGLRNSPLHF
CDR3nt: TGTGCCAGCACGGGACTGAGAAATTCACCCCTCCACTTT
v_gene: TRBV2
j_gene: TRBJ1-6
d_gene: .
abundance: few

CDR3aa: CASSQGRGRGEQYF
CDR3nt: TGCGCCAGCAGCCAAGGGAGGGGACGGGGAGAGCAGTACTTC
v_gene: TRBV4-3
j_gene: TRBJ2-7
d_gene: .
abundance: .

CDR3aa: CASSALGAFIDEQYF
CDR3nt: TGTGCCAGCAGTGCTCTAGGGGCGTTCATCGACGAGCAGTACTTC
v_gene: TRBV6-4
j_gene: TRBJ2-7
d_gene: .
abundance: .

CDR3aa: CASSPGTSVRDTQYF
CDR3nt: TGTGCCAGCAGTCCCGGGACTTCGGTGAGAGATACGCAGTATTTT
v_gene: TRBV6-5
j_gene: TRBJ2-3
d_gene: .
abundance: .

CDR3aa: CASSRLEGAKRHQPQHF
CDR3nt: TGTGCCAGTAGTAGACTTGAGGGGGCTAAACGACATCAGCCCCAGCATTTT
v_gene: TRBV19
j_gene: TRBJ1-5
d_gene: TRBD1
abundance: .

CDR3aa: CASSPRGGGDQPQHF
CDR3nt: TGTGCCAGCAGCCCGAGGGGAGGGGGGGATCAGCCCCAGCATTTT
v_gene: TRBV5-8
j_gene: TRBJ1-5
d_gene: .
abundance: once

CDR3aa: CASSGGQHSYEQYF
CDR3nt: TGTGCCAGCAGCGGGGGACAGCACTCCTACGAGCAGTACTTC
v_gene: TRBV9
j_gene: TRBJ2-7
d_gene: TRBD1
abundance: .

CDR3aa: CASSLTPTGQETQYF
CDR3nt: TGTGCCAGCAGCTTAACTCCGACAGGTCAAGAGACCCAGTACTTC
v_gene: TRBV7-3
j_gene: TRBJ2-5
d_gene: .
abundance: once

CDR3aa: CASSPQGNTIYF
CDR3nt: TGTGCCAGCAGCCCCCAGGGAAACACCATATATTTT
v_gene: TRBV7-9
j_gene: TRBJ1-3
d_gene: .
abundance: .

CDR3aa: CASSPEPGVAYEQYF
CDR3nt: TGTGCCAGCTCTCCGGAGCCGGGAGTAGCCTACGAGCAGTACTTC
v_gene: TRBV6-4
j_gene: TRBJ2-7
d_gene: .
abundance: .

CDR3aa: CASSPGSALDEQYF
CDR3nt: TGTGCCAGCAGCCCCGGGAGCGCCCTGGACGAGCAGTACTTC
v_gene: TRBV5-6
j_gene: TRBJ2-7
d_gene: .
abundance: .